What follows are 29 T cell receptor beta chains derived from one specimen sequenced in a study of regulatory T cells in long-lasting Graves disease. Sample time point: newly diagnosed GD, antithyroid drugs for less than 3 months. Construction of the TCR library relied on RNA isolated from PBMCs. iRepertoire HTBI primers and Arm-PCR of CDR3 regions built TCR beta libraries. A single record per CDR3 protein comes from TCRdb applying MiXCR to the multiplex PCR reads. The repertoire has 500,000 or so distinct CDR3 sequences, 16% of them found once; the top ten carry approximately 12%. In addition, the sample was reused for a study of T cells in Graves' hyperthyroidism and ophthalmopathy.

The sample here was peripheral blood mononuclear cells (PBMCs), taken at new diagnosis, from a patient treated with antithyroid drugs. Receptors originate from a middle-aged man with Graves disease.

This clonotype has ten or more counts. The chain uses TRBV11-2 and TRBJ2-7, with D perhaps TRBD1 or TRBD2 (5 bases each). V lost 1 base and J lost 4, with 11 bases in between. The CDR3 is 14 residues long. The germline V gene encodes CDR1 SGHAT and CDR2 FQNNGV. CDR3 in DNA: TGTGCCAGCAGCTTAGCCGCAGGGAGTTACGAGCAGTACTTC. It yields the protein CASSLAAGSYEQYF.

This clonotype was counted a few times. The genes are TRBV4-1 and TRBJ2-7, with D possibly being TRBD1 or TRBD2 (5 bases each). V lost 5 bases and J 0 bases, leaving 14 bases between the germline ends. The CDR3 length is 15 residues. Germline-derived CDR1 and CDR2 are MGHRA and YSYEKL. The CDR3 loop reads CASSSRDGLSYEQYF. CDR3 in DNA: TGCGCCAGCAGCTCCCGGGACGGCCTCTCCTACGAGCAGTACTTC.

In this sample, this clonotype turned up many times. The chain couples TRBV5-1 to TRBJ2-5; 7 positions agree with TRBD2. CDR3 length: 14 amino acids. Trimming removed 4 bases from V and 3 bases from J; junction bases left unmatched: 6. Germline-derived CDR1 and CDR2 are SGHRS and YFSETQ. The CDR3: CASSTRLAEETQYF. The CDR3 DNA reads TGCGCCAGCAGCACCCGACTAGCCGAAGAGACCCAGTACTTC. Full variable domain (missing parts from reference TRBV5-1 and TRBJ2-5): KAGVTQTPRYLIKTRGQQVTLSCSPISGHRSVSWYQQTPGQGLQFLFEYFSETQRNKGNFPGRFSGRQFSNSRSEMNVSTLELGDSALYLCASSTRLAEETQYFGPGTRLLVL.

This clonotype was counted a single time. A clone one base away is much larger, so this may be a read error. CDR3 in DNA: TGTGCCTGGGACTACCGGGGGACTAGCGGGAGATATGAGCAGTACTTC. Protein: CAWDYRGTSGRYEQYF. The V gene is TRBV30, the J gene TRBJ2-7; 14 nucleotides agree with TRBD2. The CDR3 runs to 16 residues. V trimming: 5 bases; J trimming: 7 bases; junction bases outside the gene matches: 13. Germline V CDR1 and CDR2: GTSNPN, SVGIG (reference sequence).

This clonotype showed up many times. The genes are TRBV20-1 and TRBJ1-1; D remains unclear. The germline V gene encodes CDR1 DFQATT and CDR2 SNEGSKA (reference sequence). This CDR3 is built from 12 residues. V lost 0 bases and J lost 1, with 3 bases in between. The CDR3 is CSARDWNTEAFF. CDR3 in DNA: TGCAGTGCTAGAGATTGGAACACTGAAGCTTTCTTT.

At least ten counts were recorded for this clonotype. The V and J genes are TRBV28 and TRBJ2-3; D assignment may be TRBD1 or TRBD2 (5 bases each). CDR1 MDHEN and CDR2 SYDVKM come from the germline V gene. The CDR3 is made up of 16 amino acids. V lost 5 bases and J 8 bases, leaving 23 bases between the germline ends. CDR3 nucleotide sequence: TGTGCCAGCAGTCCACGTCTCACCCGGGGCCGAACTACGCAGTATTTT. Residues: CASSPRLTRGRTTQYF.

The chain uses TRBV6-5 and TRBJ2-7; tentatively, D is TRBD2 (5 bases). V was pared by 0 bases and J by 4 bases, with 13 bases between. This CDR3 is 15 amino acids long. The germline V gene has CDR1 MNHEY and CDR2 SVGAGI. The CDR3 is CASSYSLAPSYEQYF. DNA of the CDR3: TGTGCCAGCAGTTACTCCCTAGCCCCAAGTTACGAGCAGTACTTC.

In its sample, this clonotype was seen many times. The CDR3 nucleotides are TGTGCCAGCAGTTCAAACACAGCCGGACAGACTGGCTACACCTTC. Its translation: CASSSNTAGQTGYTF. The J gene is TRBJ1-2, the V gene TRBV6-5, with a weak D call TRBD1 (6 bases). From germline, CDR1 is MNHEY and CDR2 SVGAGI. With 4 bases removed from V and 7 bases from J, the gap between germline ends came to 19 bases. The CDR3 has 15 residues.

This clonotype has ten or more counts. The rearrangement uses TRBV6-1 and TRBJ2-3; the match to TRBD2 covers 14 bases. This CDR3 region has 18 residues. The V gene's germline CDR1 is MNHNS and CDR2 SASEGT. V lost 4 bases and J lost 2; bases outside the gene matches: 8. The CDR3 here is CASSGSTSGRAFTDTQYF. The DNA of the CDR3 is TGTGCCAGCAGTGGATCGACTAGCGGGAGGGCGTTCACAGATACGCAGTATTTT.

This clonotype was picked up many times. CDR3 loop: CASGFQTANTEAFF. CDR3 in DNA: TGTGCTAGTGGTTTCCAGACCGCGAACACTGAAGCTTTCTTT. The chain joins TRBV12-5 to TRBJ1-1; D remains ambiguous. The CDR3 has 14 residues. Trimming removed 3 bases from V and 1 base from J, with 9 bases in between. In germline, CDR1 is LGHNT, CDR2 FRNRAP.

The V gene is TRBV6-2 or TRBV6-3, the J gene TRBJ2-7, with 14 bases that match TRBD2. V lost 5 bases to trimming and J lost 6 bases; unmatched junction nucleotides: 12. The CDR3 is 17 amino acids. Germline assignment: CDR1 MNHEY and CDR2 SVGEGT. The CDR3 loop reads CASSIGGTSGRSREQYF. The CDR3 DNA reads as TGTGCCAGCAGTATCGGGGGGACTAGCGGGAGATCCCGCGAGCAGTACTTC.

This clonotype was recorded many times. The gene calls are TRBV11-2 and TRBJ1-1, with D hard to call. CDR3 length equals 13 residues. Germline CDR1 SGHAT, CDR2 FQNNGV. V was trimmed by 4 bases and J by 1 base, leaving 7 bases between them. The CDR3 DNA follows: TGTGCCAGCAGCTCCCTTAAGAACACTGAAGCTTTCTTT. Protein product: CASSSLKNTEAFF.

This clonotype came up a few times. The chain combines TRBV6-1 with TRBJ1-2, with 7 bases matching TRBD1. Germline CDR1 and CDR2: MNHNS and SASEGT. V was pared by 8 bases and J by 3 bases, with 9 bases of the junction left unmatched. The CDR3 length is 14 residues. CDR3: CASGNDREHYGYTF. In nucleotides, the CDR3 is TGTGCCAGCGGGAACGACAGGGAGCACTATGGCTACACCTTC.

This clonotype was found a few times. The CDR3 DNA is TGTGCCAGCGCCCGGGGGGGAGTTAGCAATCAGCCCCAGCATTTT. Translating it yields CASARGGVSNQPQHF. The chain carries TRBV9 and TRBJ1-5; a weak D match, TRBD1 (5 bases). In germline, CDR1 is SGDLS, CDR2 YYNGEE. V dropped 7 bases and J dropped 0 bases, with 14 bases sitting between them. The CDR3 extends over 15 amino acids.

This clonotype occurred many times. This chain links TRBV28 with TRBJ2-1, with 8 bases lining up with TRBD2. Per germline, CDR1 MDHEN and CDR2 SYDVKM. The junction had 16 bases not matched to a gene; V was cut back by 5 bases and J by 10 bases. The CDR3 sequence is 16 residues long. CDR3 bases: TGTGCCAGCAGTCCTATAGCGGGAAGGGTTTTTTACGAGCAGTTCTTC. Its protein is CASSPIAGRVFYEQFF.

This clonotype was counted at least ten times. The chain is built from TRBV24-1 and TRBJ2-7; TRBD2 might be the D (6 bases). Trimming removed 2 bases from V and 0 bases from J, with 10 bases in between. This CDR3 has 15 residues. In germline, CDR1 is KGHDR, CDR2 SFDVKD. In nucleotides, the CDR3 is TGTGCCACCAGTGATTACGTGGGGGGCTCCTACGAGCAGTACTTC. The encoded protein is CATSDYVGGSYEQYF.

A few counts support this clonotype. The V call is TRBV27, the J call TRBJ1-2; D may be TRBD1 (6 bases). Germline loops: CDR1 MNHEY, CDR2 SMNVEV (reference sequence). V dropped 8 bases and J dropped 3 bases, with 13 bases sitting between them. The CDR3 loop spans 13 amino acids. The CDR3 here is CASGSGVHYGYTF. Here the CDR3 DNA reads TGTGCCAGCGGTTCAGGGGTTCACTATGGCTACACCTTC.

This clonotype was observed many times. This chain links TRBV5-1 with TRBJ1-2; 8 nucleotides agree with TRBD1. V trimming: 4 bases; J trimming: 4 bases; junction bases outside the gene matches: 9. This CDR3 has 15 residues. The germline gives CDR1 SGHRS, CDR2 YFSETQ. The CDR3 loop is CASSGTGVDVYGYTF. The CDR3 DNA reads TGCGCCAGCAGCGGGACAGGAGTGGATGTCTATGGCTACACCTTC.

The CDR3 sequence is CASSGRPGQLDTQYF. Here the CDR3 DNA reads TGTGCCAGCAGCGGCCGACCGGGGCAGTTGGATACGCAGTATTTT. The gene calls are TRBV9 and TRBJ2-3; D is perhaps TRBD1 or TRBD2 (5 bases each). V was pared by 3 bases and J by 6 bases, with 17 bases between. This CDR3 is 15 amino acids long. Germline V gives CDR1 SGDLS, CDR2 YYNGEE.

The chain joins TRBV7-6 to TRBJ2-3; D might be TRBD1 (5 bases). This CDR3 has 13 amino acids. Trimming pared 4 bases from V and 6 bases from J, leaving 11 bases between. CDR1 is SGHVS, CDR2 FNYEAQ, per germline. This chain's CDR3 is CASSSGLRDTQYF. The CDR3 DNA is TGTGCCAGCAGCTCAGGGTTAAGGGATACGCAGTATTTT.

The chain couples TRBV20-1 to TRBJ2-1, with a possible D match to TRBD2 (5 bases). The CDR3 runs 14 residues. Germline-derived CDR1 and CDR2 are DFQATT and SNEGSKA (reference sequence). V was pared by 5 bases and J by 10 bases, with 21 bases between. CDR3 coding DNA: TGCAGTGCTTTTGCATCGGGAATCCCCTACGAGCAGTTCTTC. Translation gives CSAFASGIPYEQFF.

The chain couples TRBV24-1 to TRBJ2-3; 11 bases fit TRBD1. CDR1 and CDR2 (germline): KGHDR, SFDVKD. The CDR3 runs to 15 residues. J gave up 6 bases and V 4 bases, and 5 bases lay outside the gene matches. CDR3 residues: CATSDNGQGADTQYF. In nucleotides, the CDR3 is TGTGCCACCAGTGACAACGGACAGGGGGCCGATACGCAGTATTTT.

At least ten counts were recorded for this clonotype. The gene calls are TRBV5-5 and TRBJ2-1; no definite D call. The V gene lost 2 bases and the J gene lost 4 bases, with 10 bases spanning the gap. The V gene's germline CDR1 is SGHKS and CDR2 YYEKEE (reference sequence). The CDR3 spans 14 residues. CDR3 bases: TGTGCCAGCAGCTTTGGCTGGGTATACAATGAGCAGTTCTTC. Amino acid sequence: CASSFGWVYNEQFF.

This clonotype was observed many times. The rearrangement uses TRBV10-3 and TRBJ1-2, with TRBD1 identical over 10 bases. The germline CDR1 and CDR2 sequences are ENHRY and SYGVKD. J was trimmed by 5 bases and V by 5 bases; bases with no gene match: 5. This CDR3 has 14 residues. The CDR3 protein is CAISRQGAFYGYTF. The CDR3 bases are TGTGCCATCAGTCGACAGGGGGCTTTTTATGGCTACACCTTC.

This clonotype appeared a few times. The chain is built from TRBV12-3 or TRBV12-4 and TRBJ2-1; 7 positions agree with TRBD1. CDR3 length: 16 amino acids. Trimming took 5 bases from V and 6 from J; bases not matched to a gene: 13. CDR3 DNA: TGTGCCAGCAGTCCCCCGGGGCAGGGGGTTTTCAATGAGCAGTTCTTC. Translating gives CASSPPGQGVFNEQFF.

Ten or more counts support this clonotype. This chain links TRBV12-3 or TRBV12-4 with TRBJ1-1; no firm D call. The V and J ends lost 3 bases and 1 base respectively, with 12 bases between them. CDR3 size: 15 residues. The CDR3 is CASSFGRNKNTEAFF. As DNA, the CDR3 is TGTGCCAGCAGTTTTGGCAGGAACAAGAACACTGAAGCTTTCTTT.

A word on this clonotype: A far bigger clonotype differs at one base, so this is likely a read error. The chain employs TRBV7-3 and TRBJ1-1; D is undetermined. This CDR3 has 14 amino acids. The germline CDR1 and CDR2 sequences are SGHTA and FQGTGA. V lost 1 base and J lost 6, with 12 bases in between. The CDR3 bases are TGTGCCAGCAGCTTAATGGTGGTAGGCGCTGAAGCTTTCTTT. Protein product: CASSLMVVGAEAFF.

This clonotype has ten or more counts. The rearrangement joins TRBV27 to TRBJ2-7; weak D call: TRBD1 (7 bases). V shed 3 bases and J shed 3 bases, with 15 bases lying between them. Germline CDR1 reads MNHEY; CDR2 reads SMNVEV (reference sequence). The CDR3 sequence is 15 residues long. The CDR3 DNA follows: TGTGCCAGCAGTTTTCCAGGGGGGAAGGACTACGAGCAGTACTTC. It yields the protein CASSFPGGKDYEQYF.

The chain links TRBV20-1 to TRBJ2-7; 14 bases map to TRBD2. This CDR3 has 18 residues. The germline V gene encodes CDR1 DFQATT and CDR2 SNEGSKA (reference sequence). The junction had 11 bases not matched to a gene; V was cut back by 0 bases and J by 4 bases. The CDR3 DNA is TGCAGTGCTAGAGATAGGGGGACTAGCGGGAGAACCCAGTACGAGCAGTACTTC. Translation gives CSARDRGTSGRTQYEQYF.